This TCR beta chain is from a study of T cell responses to AZD1222 COVID-19 vaccine (dated by TCRdb to about 2021). With respect to the entire study: AZD1222 recipients whose second dose came at about 4 weeks and those whose second dose came at about 12 weeks were combined into one group, since spike-specific TCR depth and breadth did not differ between the two schedules. TCR sequencing was performed for more than 230 trial participants, of whom approximately 200 were given two doses of AZD1222 and approximately 26 were given two doses of MenACWY control vaccine. Trial participants were enrolled by age into 18-55, 56-69 and 70-plus year subgroups, with approximately 160, 26 and 62 TCR-sequenced participants respectively.

Comments on this clone: The clone's antigen remains unknown. No quality values exist for individual bases; no much larger clone is one base distant. This sample includes further DNA sequences coding for the same CDR3.

What the work shows at the level of the full study, not this receptor alone: The 56-69-year group was small, and its depth increase did not reach significance, likely because of low power. Participants were mostly white British, with more females than males. The authors suggested clonal diversity may have been underestimated. Because no day 14 peak-response samples were available, the repertoires could be characterized only after the peak T cell response. A significant rise in spike-specific TCR breadth and depth was observed after two AZD1222 doses relative to day 0 and relative to MenACWY recipients. Reportedly, close to half of the unique spike-specific TCRs recognized epitopes lying outside the regions that are mutated in the B.1.351 and B.1.1.7 variants. Conclusions about previously exposed vaccinees were limited because only six AZD1222 recipients were SARS-CoV-2 seropositive at baseline. The vaccine-associated CD4 TCRs covered the entire spike protein, and the dominant responses fell in regions 160-218 and 743-854.

The germline ends are 1 base apart after V is trimmed by 1 base and J by 7 bases. The CDR3 contains 11 residues, cysteine and phenylalanine counted. The only DNA kept is the CDR3, 33 bases in frame from the first base. The CDR3 regions of human TCRbeta chains were analyzed by immunosequencing. The original pipeline was this. TCRs in the repertoires were compared against a reference library of SARS-CoV-2-specific TCRs that had been generated with the MIRA antigen-specificity platform. Breadth was defined as the fraction of unique TCRs that were SARS-CoV-2-associated, and depth was defined as the fraction of total T cells that were SARS-CoV-2-associated. Using the MIRA data, each spike-specific TCR was assigned both to the spike region to which the TCR was reactive and to a CD4 or CD8 class. Log10-transformed breadth and depth values were compared by one-way ANOVA with Sidak's multiple comparisons tests. The source is immuneACCESS, and TCRdb retained only in-frame sequences with V and J called. Part of the clones is not carried over; for the studies checked, unresolved V genes explain less than half of this, and the remainder is unexplained. That table supplies the V and J calls and clone size; D and trimming were determined from the DNA. Across this sample there are 110,000 to 150,000 clones, with 90% to 95% seen only once. About 3.5% of the sample goes to the ten largest clones.

The time point label, as the study defines it: baseline before first vaccination. Samples from vaccinated people were obtained from the UK trials COV001 and COV002, which included a single-blind randomized controlled phase 2/3 trial of AZD1222 (ChAdOx1 nCoV-19) in healthy adults. For TCRbeta chain sequencing, PBMC samples were collected from trial participants at day 0 and at day 28 after the second dose. The TCR sequence derives from an adult in good health. The chain is made from TRBV12-3 or TRBV12-4 and TRBJ1-4; the D segment cannot be called with confidence. The sample in question was peripheral blood, obtained on day 0 of AZD1222 vaccination. This receptor carries the CDR3 CASSLGEKLFF. The base sequence is TGTGCCAGCAGTTTAGGTGAAAAACTGTTTTTT.